This TCR beta chain was identified in a study of T cell repertoires in cytomegalovirus infection. Germline V CDR1 and CDR2: MDHEN, SYDVKM. This CDR3 is 12 amino acids long. The ends were cut back, 6 bases at V and 3 bases at J, with 9 bases in the middle. Notes on the study in general: Ex vivo, HLA-C-restricted CMV-specific TCR beta clonotypes prevailed over the rest of the response. Cumulative frequency (of public TCR beta family members) identified carriers of CMV plus the relevant HLA.

TCRdb reanalysed the reads using MiXCR and keeps one entry per CDR3 protein. Among almost 500,000 distinct CDR3 sequences listed, 11% were seen once. This clonotype has a count of ten or more. Its cognate antigen is unknown. Sequenced material: PBMCs. The sequence came from a human donor in good health (CMV status not recorded). Some clones in this sample may be carry-over from other donors' samples. V usage is TRBV28 and J usage is TRBJ2-7; D not certain. The CDR3 DNA follows: TGTGCCAGCAGGCCTGAGGACTACGAGCAGTACTTC. Its protein product is CASRPEDYEQYF.